The 5 T cell receptor beta chains below were found in one sample sequenced in a study of Tregs in tolerant kidney transplant recipients. Recipients received nonmyeloablative bone marrow transplants from related graft donors, with transient mixed chimerism. The assay was immunoSEQ multiplex PCR, and TCRdb's table has in-frame clones only and misses some. The sample is made up of over 14,000 clones, and the top ten hold approximately 3.4% of it. Sequencing was performed on CD4+ T cells from blood (PBMCs), taken 12 months after the transplant. The receptors originated from a human patient who received a combined kidney and bone marrow transplant. A subset of T cells may come from the graft donor.

A remark on this clone: The read comes to an end 3 residues before the CDR3 does, leaving the germline J gene to fill in the end. This sequence joins TRBV10-2 and TRBJ1-3, with 8 bases that match TRBD1. J was trimmed by 2 bases and V by 3 bases; bases with no gene match: 6. The V gene's germline CDR1 is WSHSY and CDR2 SAAADI. CDR3 length: 16 amino acids. The CDR3 DNA, read in part, is TGCGCCAGCAGTGAAGGCAGGGGGCTTGCTGGAAACACC. Translated, it gives CASSEGRGLAGNT. The whole CDR3 region reads CASSEGRGLAGNTIYF.

Comments on this clone: With the read ending 3 residues before the CDR3 end, the germline J gene is used to fill in that end. The chain recombines TRBV20-1 with TRBJ2-1; D is uncertain. Germline V lookup: CDR1 DFQATT, CDR2 SNEGSKA (reference sequence). The CDR3 has 12 amino acids. Trimming removed 2 bases from V and 2 bases from J, with 4 bases in between. CDR3 bases read: TGCAGTGCTAGACCTACCTACAATGAG. It is translated as CSARPTYNE. The full CDR3 protein reads CSARPTYNEQFF.

This clone is medium-sized by frequency. The CDR3 end falls 3 residues outside the read, so it is completed with the germline J gene. V usage is TRBV30 and J usage is TRBJ2-4; no reliable D call. The germline V and J ends were trimmed by 4 bases and 0 bases, with 10 bases remaining between them. Looked up from germline, CDR1 is GTSNPN and CDR2 is SVGIG (reference sequence). The CDR3 length is 14 residues. The sequenced CDR3 bases are TGTGCCTGGACAGGCCAACTAGCCAAAAACATT. It is translated as CAWTGQLAKNI. The entire CDR3 reads CAWTGQLAKNIQYF.

About this clone itself: The read ends 3 residues shy of where the CDR3 ends; the end is completed using the germline J gene. V is TRBV7-9 and J is TRBJ1-5; 7 bases are shared with TRBD1. In germline, CDR1 is SEHNR, CDR2 FQNEAQ (reference sequence). J gave up 5 bases and V 4 bases, and 5 bases lay outside the gene matches. The CDR3 contains 14 residues. The part of the CDR3 DNA that was read is TGTGCCAGCAGCTCGACAGGGAGGGATCAGCCC. The encoded protein is CASSSTGRDQP. In full, the CDR3 reads CASSSTGRDQPQHF.

About this clone itself: The missing CDR3 end, 3 residues past where the read stops, is filled in from the germline J gene. The V gene is TRBV18, the J gene TRBJ2-7, with D uncertain. Trimming shortened V by 2 bases and J by 3 bases, and 5 bases separated the two germline ends. The CDR3 runs 12 residues. Germline CDR1 KGHSH, CDR2 LQKENI. CDR3 protein: CASSPTGYEQYF. The CDR3 DNA, read in part, is TGTGCCAGCTCACCAACCGGCTACGAG.